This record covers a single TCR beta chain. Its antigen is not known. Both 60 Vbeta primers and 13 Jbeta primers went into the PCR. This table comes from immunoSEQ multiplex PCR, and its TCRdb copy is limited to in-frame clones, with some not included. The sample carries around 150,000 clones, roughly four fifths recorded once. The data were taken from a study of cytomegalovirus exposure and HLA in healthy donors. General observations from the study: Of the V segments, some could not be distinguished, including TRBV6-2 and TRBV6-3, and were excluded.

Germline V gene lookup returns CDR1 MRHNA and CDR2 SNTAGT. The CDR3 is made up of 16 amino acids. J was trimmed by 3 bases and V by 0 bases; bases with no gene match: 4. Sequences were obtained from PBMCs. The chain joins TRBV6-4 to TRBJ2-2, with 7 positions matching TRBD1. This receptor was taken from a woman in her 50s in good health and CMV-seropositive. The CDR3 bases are TGTGCCAGCAGTGACTCGACACAGGGGCACACCGGGGAGCTGTTTTTT. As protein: CASSDSTQGHTGELFF.